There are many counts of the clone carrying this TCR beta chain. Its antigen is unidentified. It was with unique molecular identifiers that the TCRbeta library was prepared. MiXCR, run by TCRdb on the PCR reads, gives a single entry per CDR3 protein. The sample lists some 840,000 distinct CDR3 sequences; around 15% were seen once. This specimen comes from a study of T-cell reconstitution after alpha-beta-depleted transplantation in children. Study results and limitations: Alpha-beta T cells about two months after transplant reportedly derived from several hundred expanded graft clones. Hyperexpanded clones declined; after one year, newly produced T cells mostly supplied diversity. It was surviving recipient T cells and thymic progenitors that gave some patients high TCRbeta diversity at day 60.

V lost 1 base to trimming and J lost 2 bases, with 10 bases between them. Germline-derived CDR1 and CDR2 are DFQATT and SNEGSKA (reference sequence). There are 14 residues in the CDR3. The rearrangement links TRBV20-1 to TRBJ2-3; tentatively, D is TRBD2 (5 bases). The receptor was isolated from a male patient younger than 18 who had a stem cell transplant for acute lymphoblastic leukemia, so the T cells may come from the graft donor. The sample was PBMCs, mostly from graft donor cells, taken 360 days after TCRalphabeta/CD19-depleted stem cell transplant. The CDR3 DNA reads TGCAGTGCTAGAGCCAGCGGATACACAGATACGCAGTATTTT. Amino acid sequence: CSARASGYTDTQYF.